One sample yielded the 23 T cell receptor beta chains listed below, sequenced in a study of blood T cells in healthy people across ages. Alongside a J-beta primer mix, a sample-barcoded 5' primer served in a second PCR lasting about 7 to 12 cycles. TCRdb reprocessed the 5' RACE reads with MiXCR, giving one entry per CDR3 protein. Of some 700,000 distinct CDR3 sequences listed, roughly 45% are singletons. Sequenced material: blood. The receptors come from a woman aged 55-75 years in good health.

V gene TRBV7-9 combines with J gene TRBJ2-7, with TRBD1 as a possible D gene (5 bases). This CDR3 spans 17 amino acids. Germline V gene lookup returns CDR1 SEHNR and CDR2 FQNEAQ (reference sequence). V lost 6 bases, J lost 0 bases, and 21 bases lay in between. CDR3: CASSPQGSVRTSYEQYF. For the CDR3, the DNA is TGTGCCAGCAGTCCCCAGGGAAGTGTTCGGACCTCCTACGAGCAGTACTTC.

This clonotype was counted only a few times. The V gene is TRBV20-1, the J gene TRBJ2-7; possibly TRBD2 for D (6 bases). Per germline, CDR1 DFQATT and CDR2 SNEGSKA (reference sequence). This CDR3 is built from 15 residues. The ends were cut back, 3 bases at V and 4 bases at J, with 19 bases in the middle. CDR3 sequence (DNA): TGCAGTGCTAGTGCGGGATACGGGAGCCTTTACGAGCAGTACTTC. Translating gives CSASAGYGSLYEQYF.

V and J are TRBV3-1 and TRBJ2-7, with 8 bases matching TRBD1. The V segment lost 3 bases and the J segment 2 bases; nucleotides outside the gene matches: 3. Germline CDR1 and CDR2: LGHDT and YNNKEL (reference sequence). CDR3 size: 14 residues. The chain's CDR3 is CASSQGQDAYEQYF. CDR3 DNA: TGTGCCAGCAGCCAGGGACAGGATGCCTACGAGCAGTACTTC.

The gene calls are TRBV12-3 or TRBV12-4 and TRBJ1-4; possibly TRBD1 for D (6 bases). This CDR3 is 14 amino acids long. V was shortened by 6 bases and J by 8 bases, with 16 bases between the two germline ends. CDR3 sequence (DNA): TGTGCCAGCAGCTCCCGGACAGTTAGGGAAAAACTGTTTTTT. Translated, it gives CASSSRTVREKLFF.

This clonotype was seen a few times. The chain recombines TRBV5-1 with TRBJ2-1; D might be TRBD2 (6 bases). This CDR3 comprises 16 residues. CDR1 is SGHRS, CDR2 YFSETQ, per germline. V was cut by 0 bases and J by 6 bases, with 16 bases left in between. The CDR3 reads CASSLEGTRRGNEQFF. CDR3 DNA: TGCGCCAGCAGCTTGGAGGGGACTCGGCGGGGCAATGAGCAGTTCTTC.

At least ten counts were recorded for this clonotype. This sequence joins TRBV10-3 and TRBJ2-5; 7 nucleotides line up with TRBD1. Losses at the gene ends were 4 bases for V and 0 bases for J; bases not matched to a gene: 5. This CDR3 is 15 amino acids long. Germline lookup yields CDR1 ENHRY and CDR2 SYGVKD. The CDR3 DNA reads TGTGCCATCAGTGGGGCTCAGGGGGACCAAGAGACCCAGTACTTC. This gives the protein CAISGAQGDQETQYF.

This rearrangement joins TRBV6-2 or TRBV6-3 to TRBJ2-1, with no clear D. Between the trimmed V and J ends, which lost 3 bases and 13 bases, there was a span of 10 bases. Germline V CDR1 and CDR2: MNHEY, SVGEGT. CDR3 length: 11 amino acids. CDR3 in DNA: TGTGCCAGCAGTTATGGAGAGACCCAGTTCTTC. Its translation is CASSYGETQFF.

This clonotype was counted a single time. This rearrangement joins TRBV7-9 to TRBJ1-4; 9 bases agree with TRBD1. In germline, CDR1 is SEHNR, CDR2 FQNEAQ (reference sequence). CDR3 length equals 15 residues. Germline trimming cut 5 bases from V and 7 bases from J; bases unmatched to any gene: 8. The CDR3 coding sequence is TGTGCCAGCAGCCCAGGAGGGACAGGGCGTGAAAAACTGTTTTTT. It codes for CASSPGGTGREKLFF.

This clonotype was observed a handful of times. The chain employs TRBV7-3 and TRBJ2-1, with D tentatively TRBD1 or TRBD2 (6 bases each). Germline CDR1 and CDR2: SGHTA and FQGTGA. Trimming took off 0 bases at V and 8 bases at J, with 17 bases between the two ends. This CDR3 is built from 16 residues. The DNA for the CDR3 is TGTGCCAGCAGCTTAACGGGGACGGGGGCGGCTCATGAGCAGTTCTTC. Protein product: CASSLTGTGAAHEQFF.

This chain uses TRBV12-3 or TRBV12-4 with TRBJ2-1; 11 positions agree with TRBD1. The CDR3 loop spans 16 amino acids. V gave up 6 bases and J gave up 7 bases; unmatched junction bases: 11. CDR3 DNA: TGTGCCAGCAGGGCAACTTCGGGACAGGGGGGTAATGAGCAGTTCTTC. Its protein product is CASRATSGQGGNEQFF.

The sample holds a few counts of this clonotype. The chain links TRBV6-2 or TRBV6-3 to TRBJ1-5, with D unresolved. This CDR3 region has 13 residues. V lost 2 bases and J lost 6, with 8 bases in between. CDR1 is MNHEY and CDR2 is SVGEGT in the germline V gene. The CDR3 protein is CASSYGEVQPQHF. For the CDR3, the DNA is TGTGCCAGCAGTTACGGGGAAGTTCAGCCCCAGCATTTT.

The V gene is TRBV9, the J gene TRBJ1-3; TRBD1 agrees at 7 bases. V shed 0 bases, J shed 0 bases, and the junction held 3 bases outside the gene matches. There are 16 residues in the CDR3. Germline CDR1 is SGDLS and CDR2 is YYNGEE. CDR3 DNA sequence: TGTGCCAGCAGCGTAGAGGGGGCATACTCTGGAAACACCATATATTTT. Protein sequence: CASSVEGAYSGNTIYF.

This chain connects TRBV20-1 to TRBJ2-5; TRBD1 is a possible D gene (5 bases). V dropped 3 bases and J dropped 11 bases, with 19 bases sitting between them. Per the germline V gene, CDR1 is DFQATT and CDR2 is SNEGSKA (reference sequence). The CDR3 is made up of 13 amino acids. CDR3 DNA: TGCAGTGCTAGTTCCAGGGCCAACAATGAGCAGTACTTC. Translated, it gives CSASSRANNEQYF.

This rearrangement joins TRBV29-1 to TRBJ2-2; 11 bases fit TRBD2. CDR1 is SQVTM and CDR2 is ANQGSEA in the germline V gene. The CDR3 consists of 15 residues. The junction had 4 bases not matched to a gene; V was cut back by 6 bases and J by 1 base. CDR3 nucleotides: TGCAGCGTGCTAGGGACTAGCGGGAACACCGGGGAGCTGTTTTTT. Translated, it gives CSVLGTSGNTGELFF.

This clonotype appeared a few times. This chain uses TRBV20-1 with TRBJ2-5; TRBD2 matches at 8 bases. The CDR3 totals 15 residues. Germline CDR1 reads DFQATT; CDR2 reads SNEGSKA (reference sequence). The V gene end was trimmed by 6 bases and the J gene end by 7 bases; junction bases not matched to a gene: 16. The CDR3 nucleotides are TGCAGTGCGACCGTAGCGGGGAAAATTGGGGGGACCCAGTACTTC. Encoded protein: CSATVAGKIGGTQYF.

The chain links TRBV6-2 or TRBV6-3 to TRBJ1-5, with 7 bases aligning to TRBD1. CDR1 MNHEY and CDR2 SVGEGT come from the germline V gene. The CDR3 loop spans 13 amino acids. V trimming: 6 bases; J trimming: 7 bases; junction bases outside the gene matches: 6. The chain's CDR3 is CASRDRDDQPQHF. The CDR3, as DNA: TGTGCCAGCAGAGACAGGGACGACCAGCCCCAGCATTTT.

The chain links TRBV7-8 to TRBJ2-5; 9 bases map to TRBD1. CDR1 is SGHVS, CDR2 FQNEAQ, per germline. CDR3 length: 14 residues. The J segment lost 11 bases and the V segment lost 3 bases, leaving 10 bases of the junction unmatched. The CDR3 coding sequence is TGTGCCAGCAGCTTGGACAGGGGAGTGGGAGAGCAGTACTTC. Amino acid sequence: CASSLDRGVGEQYF.

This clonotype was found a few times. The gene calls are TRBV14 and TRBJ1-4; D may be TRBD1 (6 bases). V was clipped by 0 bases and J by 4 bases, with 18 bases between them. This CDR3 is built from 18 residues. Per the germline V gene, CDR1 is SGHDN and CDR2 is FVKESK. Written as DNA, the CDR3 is TGTGCCAGCAGCCAAGATCCAAACAGGGACCCCCTTAATGAAAAACTGTTTTTT. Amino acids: CASSQDPNRDPLNEKLFF.

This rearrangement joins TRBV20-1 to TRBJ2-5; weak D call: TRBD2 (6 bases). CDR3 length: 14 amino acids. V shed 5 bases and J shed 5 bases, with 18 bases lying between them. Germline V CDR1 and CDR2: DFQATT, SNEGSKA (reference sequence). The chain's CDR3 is CSAGDMEGLETQYF. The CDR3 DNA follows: TGCAGTGCTGGGGATATGGAGGGGCTGGAGACCCAGTACTTC.

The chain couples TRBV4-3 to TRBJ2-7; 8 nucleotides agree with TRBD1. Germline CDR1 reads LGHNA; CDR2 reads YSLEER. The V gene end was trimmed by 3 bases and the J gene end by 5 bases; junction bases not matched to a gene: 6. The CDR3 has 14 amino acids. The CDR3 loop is CASSHSGGVNEQYF. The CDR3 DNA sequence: TGCGCCAGCAGCCACTCAGGGGGCGTAAACGAGCAGTACTTC.

Here the CDR3 reads CASSPLAQGVGELFF. The CDR3 region has the DNA TGTGCCAGCAGTCCCCTGGCACAGGGTGTCGGGGAGCTGTTTTTT. The chain uses TRBV2 and TRBJ2-2; tentatively, D is TRBD1 (6 bases). Deletions cut 5 bases from V and 7 bases from J, with 17 bases between. This CDR3 region has 15 residues. The germline V gene has CDR1 SNHLY and CDR2 FYNNEI.

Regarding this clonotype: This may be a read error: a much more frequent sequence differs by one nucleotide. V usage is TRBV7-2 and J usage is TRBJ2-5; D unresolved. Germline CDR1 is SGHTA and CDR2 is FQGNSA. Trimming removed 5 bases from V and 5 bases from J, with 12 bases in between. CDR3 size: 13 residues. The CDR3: CASSVGEEETQYF. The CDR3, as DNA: TGTGCCAGCAGCGTCGGTGAAGAGGAGACCCAGTACTTC.

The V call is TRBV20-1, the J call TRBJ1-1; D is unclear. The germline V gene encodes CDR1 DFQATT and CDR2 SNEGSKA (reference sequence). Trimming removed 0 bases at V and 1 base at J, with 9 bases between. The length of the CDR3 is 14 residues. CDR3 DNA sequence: TGCAGTGCTAGAGAATGGAGCCGGAACACTGAAGCTTTCTTT. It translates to CSAREWSRNTEAFF.